Given below is one T cell receptor (beta chain) in context. No antigen is known for it. V was pared by 5 bases and J by 6 bases, with 6 bases of the junction left unmatched. The CDR3 is 14 amino acids. From germline, CDR1 is SGHAT and CDR2 FQNNGV. The repertoire was sequenced with immunoSEQ multiplex PCR; TCRdb's copy has only in-frame clones and lacks some. This sample yields some 2,400,000 clones, of which approximately 94% are seen a single time; 0.1% to 0.15% belongs to the top ten. The sample comes from a study of shared clonotypes between healthy human individuals. Findings of the study overall: Larger richness was generally estimated for naive than memory subsets.

The chain carries TRBV11-2 and TRBJ2-7; 11 nucleotides align to TRBD2. Sequenced material: naive CD4+ T cells sorted from blood. The sample's subset: CD45RA+ positively selected. The origin of this receptor is a man aged 18-30 years in good health. The CDR3 loop is CASSETLAGVEQYF. CDR3 sequence (DNA): TGTGCCAGCAGCGAAACACTAGCGGGAGTCGAGCAGTACTTC.